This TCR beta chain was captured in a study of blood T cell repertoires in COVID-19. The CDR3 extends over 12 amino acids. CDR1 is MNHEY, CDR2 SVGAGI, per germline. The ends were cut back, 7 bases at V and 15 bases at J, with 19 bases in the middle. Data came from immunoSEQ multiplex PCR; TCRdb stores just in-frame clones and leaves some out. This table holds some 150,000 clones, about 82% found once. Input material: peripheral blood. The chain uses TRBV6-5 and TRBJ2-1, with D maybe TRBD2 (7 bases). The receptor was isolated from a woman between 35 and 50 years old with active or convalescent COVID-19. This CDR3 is CASTSGGVGMFF. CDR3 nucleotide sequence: TGTGCCAGCACCTCGGGGGGCGTGGGGATGTTCTTC.